The T cell receptor beta chain under discussion was sequenced for a study of preoperative IRX-2 immunotherapy in early breast cancer. Treatment of the sample: preoperative locoregional IRX-2 cytokine immunotherapy. Preoperative locoregional IRX-2 cytokine immunotherapy was tested in the phase Ib source study. The junction had 8 bases not matched to a gene; V was cut back by 5 bases and J by 1 base. The V gene's germline CDR1 is SGHDN and CDR2 FVKESK. The length of the CDR3 is 16 residues. Clones were read by immunoSEQ multiplex PCR, and TCRdb kept only the in-frame ones, dropping some. The sample has tens of thousands of clones, almost 90% seen once.

This receptor was obtained from a human donor with breast cancer. The chain recombines TRBV14 with TRBJ2-1, with TRBD2 matching over 7 bases. The material was obtained from a patient treated with IRX-2 immunotherapy. CDR3 DNA sequence: TGTGCCAGCAGCTGGTGGGGGGGACGTTCCTACAATGAGCAGTTCTTC. Translated: CASSWWGGRSYNEQFF.